Sequencing of this T cell receptor beta chain was carried out in a study of regulatory T cells in long-lasting Graves disease. This clonotype occurred many times. Sequencing libraries for TCR beta were prepared with iRepertoire HTBI primers and Arm-PCR of CDR3 regions. TCRdb itself ran the multiplex PCR reads through MiXCR, one entry per CDR3 protein. The sample yields about 530,000 distinct CDR3 sequences, 16% seen once. With 6 bases clipped from V and 7 bases from J, the junction kept 12 bases outside the gene matches. Germline V gene data show CDR1 as MDHEN and CDR2 as SYDVKM. This CDR3 has 16 amino acids. Regarding time point: newly diagnosed GD, antithyroid drugs for less than 3 months. RNA from PBMCs was the source of the TCR library. The same sample was also studied in work on T cells in Graves' hyperthyroidism and ophthalmopathy.

The TCR was taken from a woman aged 40 to 65 with Graves disease. Sequencing used peripheral blood mononuclear cells (PBMCs), obtained at new diagnosis, from a patient treated with antithyroid drugs. V gene TRBV28 combines with J gene TRBJ1-4, with 9 nucleotides matching TRBD1. The CDR3 protein is CASSLGQGLSGEKLFF. As DNA, the CDR3 is TGTGCCAGCAGCCTAGGACAGGGGCTATCGGGTGAAAAACTGTTTTTT.